The clone carrying this T cell receptor (beta chain) was recorded only once. Its antigen is unidentified. This sample is drawn from a study of cytomegalovirus exposure and HLA in healthy donors. Study overall: Early released data comprised around 85 million unique TCRs from HLA-typed donors. Clustering assigned roughly 81% of the approximately 400 genotyped donors to the Caucasian-associated ancestry cluster. Regarding the study as a whole: Exclusion applied to some V segments, including TRBV6-2 and TRBV6-3, as they were indistinguishable.

The germline V gene has CDR1 ENHRY and CDR2 SYGVKD. The CDR3 has 16 residues. V lost 2 bases, J lost 6 bases, and 19 bases lay in between. Primers: 60 Vbeta forward and 13 Jbeta reverse. In the original processing: Some 11 million of the roughly 80 million unique TCR beta chains counted in a later analysis were shared. Assay used: immunoSEQ multiplex PCR; TCRdb lists only in-frame clones, some missing. For V, J and clone size, that table is used; D and trimming come from the DNA. The sample lists a few hundred thousand clones, over 60% occurring once. The V call is TRBV10-3, the J call TRBJ1-2, with D unclear. The TCR was taken from a man younger than 35 in good health and CMV-seronegative. The sample comprised PBMCs. The CDR3 sequence: CAISEGLWAVWDGYTF. CDR3 DNA sequence: TGTGCCATCAGTGAGGGGCTCTGGGCAGTTTGGGATGGCTACACCTTC.